Listed below are T cell receptor beta chains from one sample, sequenced in a study of T-cell reconstitution after alpha-beta-depleted transplantation in children. Each CDR3 protein gets one entry after TCRdb re-called the PCR reads with MiXCR. The data contain 250,000 to 400,000 distinct CDR3 sequences, 20% to 30% of them singletons. This specimen was PBMCs, mostly from graft donor cells, taken 180 days after TCRalphabeta/CD19-depleted stem cell transplant. The receptors stem from a male patient younger than 18 who had a stem cell transplant for acute lymphoblastic leukemia, so the T cells may come from the graft donor. Each CDR3 is given with its conserved first and last residue. The D gene is left open where the match is weak. Clone size is shown for a subset of rows, as once, few, many or a class of expanded clone.

CDR3: CASVGIGTGELFF
DNA: TGCGCCAGCGTGGGCATTGGCACCGGGGAGCTGTTTTTT
V: TRBV10-2
length: 13
size: few
J: TRBJ2-2
D: NA

CDR3: CASSARDASYEQYF
DNA: TGTGCCAGCAGTGCCCGGGACGCCTCCTACGAGCAGTACTTC
V: TRBV25-1
length: 14
size: few
J: TRBJ2-7
D: NA

CDR3: CASSAYTDTQYF
DNA: TGTGCCAGCAGCGCCTACACAGATACGCAGTATTTT
V: TRBV7-8
length: 12
size: NA
J: TRBJ2-3
D: NA

CDR3: CASSFFDRVDTEAFF
DNA: TGCGCCAGCAGCTTTTTCGACAGGGTCGACACTGAAGCTTTCTTT
V: TRBV5-1
length: 15
size: few
J: TRBJ1-1
D: TRBD1

CDR3: CSARGPGQVLPKLFF
DNA: TGCAGTGCTAGGGGACCGGGACAGGTGCTTCCAAAACTGTTTTTT
V: TRBV20-1
length: 15
size: few
J: TRBJ1-4
D: TRBD1

CDR3: CASSLGQAGQGLPNEQFF
DNA: TGTGCCAGCAGCCTGGGACAGGCGGGACAGGGCCTCCCCAATGAGCAGTTCTTC
V: TRBV27
length: 18
size: many
J: TRBJ2-1
D: TRBD1

CDR3: CASSLRQGGSYEQYF
DNA: TGCGCCAGCAGCTTGAGGCAGGGGGGGTCCTACGAGCAGTACTTC
V: TRBV5-1
length: 15
size: many
J: TRBJ2-7
D: NA

CDR3: CAIRTASSYEQYF
DNA: TGTGCCATTCGGACAGCGAGCTCCTACGAGCAGTACTTC
V: TRBV10-3
length: 13
size: few
J: TRBJ2-7
D: NA

CDR3: CASSSPGRGYEQYF
DNA: TGTGCCAGCAGTTCCCCAGGGAGGGGTTACGAGCAGTACTTC
V: TRBV6-5
length: 14
size: few
J: TRBJ2-7
D: TRBD2

CDR3: CSARRGTSGSVGTDTQYF
DNA: TGCAGTGCTAGACGAGGGACTAGCGGGAGCGTAGGCACAGATACGCAGTATTTT
V: TRBV20-1
length: 18
size: few
J: TRBJ2-3
D: TRBD2

CDR3: CASSVGLGEYNEQFF
DNA: TGTGCCAGCAGCGTCGGACTAGGAGAGTACAATGAGCAGTTCTTC
V: TRBV9
length: 15
size: NA
J: TRBJ2-1
D: TRBD2

CDR3: CASSPTSGGYNEQFF
DNA: TGTGCCAGCAGCCCGACTAGCGGGGGCTACAATGAGCAGTTCTTC
V: TRBV7-3
length: 15
size: few
J: TRBJ2-1
D: TRBD2

CDR3: CASSFEGIYEQYF
DNA: TGCGCCAGCAGCTTTGAAGGCATCTACGAGCAGTACTTC
V: TRBV5-1
length: 13
size: NA
J: TRBJ2-7
D: NA

CDR3: CASTRKTGISYEQYF
DNA: TGTGCCAGCACCCGAAAGACGGGGATTTCGTACGAGCAGTACTTC
V: TRBV7-8
length: 15
size: few
J: TRBJ2-7
D: NA

CDR3: CASSPLRAGLETQYF
DNA: TGTGCCAGCAGCCCCCTTAGGGCGGGGCTAGAGACCCAGTACTTC
V: TRBV7-8
length: 15
size: NA
J: TRBJ2-5
D: NA

CDR3: CASSWERVGGTEAFF
DNA: TGTGCCAGCAGTTGGGAGCGGGTTGGGGGCACTGAAGCTTTCTTT
V: TRBV6-5
length: 15
size: few
J: TRBJ1-1
D: NA

CDR3: CASQASGTGNQPQHF
DNA: TGTGCCAGTCAAGCGTCCGGGACAGGGAATCAGCCCCAGCATTTT
V: TRBV12-3/TRBV12-4
length: 15
size: NA
J: TRBJ1-5
D: TRBD1

CDR3: CAISDFGGRIGYEQYF
DNA: TGTGCCATCAGTGACTTTGGCGGGAGGATTGGTTACGAGCAGTACTTC
V: TRBV10-3
length: 16
size: NA
J: TRBJ2-7
D: TRBD2

CDR3: CASTVAGILETQYF
DNA: TGTGCCAGCACCGTAGCAGGGATCCTAGAGACCCAGTACTTC
V: TRBV6-1
length: 14
size: few
J: TRBJ2-5
D: NA

CDR3: CASSWGQGAAGANVLTF
DNA: TGTGCCAGCAGCTGGGGACAGGGGGCAGCTGGGGCCAACGTCCTGACTTTC
V: TRBV7-8
length: 17
size: NA
J: TRBJ2-6
D: TRBD1

CDR3: CASSSDRVGEQFF
DNA: TGTGCCAGCAGTTCTGACAGGGTAGGCGAGCAGTTCTTC
V: TRBV12-3/TRBV12-4
length: 13
size: NA
J: TRBJ2-1
D: TRBD1

CDR3: CASSQSVSEAFF
DNA: TGTGCCAGCTCTCAAAGCGTTTCTGAAGCTTTCTTT
V: TRBV28
length: 12
size: NA
J: TRBJ1-1
D: NA

CDR3: CASSLGQGAQGETQYF
DNA: TGCGCCAGCAGCTTGGGACAGGGGGCTCAGGGGGAGACCCAGTACTTC
V: TRBV5-1
length: 16
size: NA
J: TRBJ2-5
D: TRBD1

CDR3: CASSPSTGRVAAEAFF
DNA: TGTGCCAGCTCACCTTCGACAGGGCGGGTTGCCGCCGAAGCTTTCTTT
V: TRBV18
length: 16
size: NA
J: TRBJ1-1
D: TRBD1

CDR3: CSATSGEQFF
DNA: TGCAGTGCAACTAGCGGGGAGCAGTTCTTC
V: TRBV20-1
length: 10
size: few
J: TRBJ2-1
D: TRBD2

CDR3: CASSLGQGREYQQYF
DNA: TGCGCCAGCAGCTTGGGACAGGGGCGAGAGTACCAGCAGTACTTC
V: TRBV5-1
length: 15
size: NA
J: TRBJ2-7
D: TRBD1

CDR3: CASSRDKLAGGFYEQYF
DNA: TGTGCCAGCAGCCGCGACAAATTAGCGGGAGGGTTCTACGAGCAGTACTTC
V: TRBV5-5
length: 17
size: NA
J: TRBJ2-7
D: TRBD2

CDR3: CASRPQGPFTEQFF
DNA: TGTGCCAGCAGGCCTCAGGGGCCTTTCACTGAGCAGTTCTTC
V: TRBV25-1
length: 14
size: many
J: TRBJ2-1
D: NA

CDR3: CASSRSGTGGYNEQFF
DNA: TGCGCCAGCAGCCGGAGTGGGACAGGGGGCTACAATGAGCAGTTCTTC
V: TRBV4-1
length: 16
size: NA
J: TRBJ2-1
D: TRBD1

CDR3: CASSLSGGESLEQYF
DNA: TGTGCCAGCAGTTTATCGGGGGGAGAGTCACTCGAGCAGTACTTC
V: TRBV12-3/TRBV12-4
length: 15
size: many
J: TRBJ2-7
D: TRBD2

CDR3: CASGDYGYTF
DNA: TGTGCCAGCGGAGACTATGGCTACACCTTC
V: TRBV6-2/TRBV6-3
length: 10
size: few
J: TRBJ1-2
D: NA

CDR3: CASSVDVYQETQYF
DNA: TGTGCCAGCAGCGTAGACGTGTACCAAGAGACCCAGTACTTC
V: TRBV9
length: 14
size: NA
J: TRBJ2-5
D: NA

CDR3: CASSSEKRLYEQYF
DNA: TGTGCCAGCAGTTCGGAAAAGCGGTTGTACGAGCAGTACTTC
V: TRBV27
length: 14
size: NA
J: TRBJ2-7
D: NA

CDR3: CASSQTSGDQPQHF
DNA: TGTGCCAGCAGCCAGACAAGTGGCGATCAGCCCCAGCATTTT
V: TRBV7-8
length: 14
size: few
J: TRBJ1-5
D: NA

CDR3: CASGPRPSGSRDTQYF
DNA: TGTGCCAGCGGCCCAAGGCCCAGCGGGAGTAGGGATACGCAGTATTTT
V: TRBV7-3
length: 16
size: NA
J: TRBJ2-3
D: TRBD2

CDR3: CASSSGLAGMTYNEQFF
DNA: TGTGCCAGCAGCTCCGGACTAGCGGGAATGACCTACAATGAGCAGTTCTTC
V: TRBV7-6
length: 17
size: NA
J: TRBJ2-1
D: TRBD2

CDR3: CASSQGRTGQEQYF
DNA: TGTGCCAGCAGCCAAGGCCGCACAGGGCAGGAGCAGTACTTC
V: TRBV3-1
length: 14
size: few
J: TRBJ2-7
D: NA

CDR3: CASSLGGTENQPQHF
DNA: TGCGCCAGCAGCTTGGGCGGGACGGAGAATCAGCCCCAGCATTTT
V: TRBV5-1
length: 15
size: NA
J: TRBJ1-5
D: NA

CDR3: CASRGVQETQYF
DNA: TGTGCCAGCAGGGGGGTCCAAGAGACCCAGTACTTC
V: TRBV6-1
length: 12
size: few
J: TRBJ2-5
D: NA

CDR3: CSASRTPRAGEQYF
DNA: TGCAGTGCTAGTCGGACCCCCCGGGCGGGCGAGCAGTACTTC
V: TRBV20-1
length: 14
size: few
J: TRBJ2-7
D: NA

CDR3: CASSRNQGSDEQYF
DNA: TGTGCCAGCTCACGAAATCAGGGTAGCGACGAGCAGTACTTC
V: TRBV18
length: 14
size: NA
J: TRBJ2-7
D: NA

CDR3: CASSDVDSGETQYF
DNA: TGTGCCAGCAGTGATGTTGACTCCGGAGAGACCCAGTACTTC
V: TRBV2
length: 14
size: NA
J: TRBJ2-5
D: NA

CDR3: CSASRAPRDSPLHF
DNA: TGCAGTGCTTCCCGGGCCCCCCGAGATTCACCCCTCCACTTT
V: TRBV20-1
length: 14
size: NA
J: TRBJ1-6
D: NA

CDR3: CASSYSRRGGEQYF
DNA: TGTGCCAGCAGTTACTCACGGAGGGGTGGCGAGCAGTACTTC
V: TRBV6-5
length: 14
size: few
J: TRBJ2-7
D: NA

CDR3: CASSLRGNNEQFF
DNA: TGCGCCAGCAGCTTGAGGGGGAACAATGAGCAGTTCTTC
V: TRBV5-1
length: 13
size: NA
J: TRBJ2-1
D: NA

CDR3: CASSQVLAGGGNIQYF
DNA: TGCGCCAGCAGCCAAGTCTTAGCGGGAGGCGGAAACATTCAGTACTTC
V: TRBV4-1
length: 16
size: NA
J: TRBJ2-4
D: TRBD2

CDR3: CASSYRGAHEQYF
DNA: TGTGCCAGCAGTTATCGGGGGGCCCACGAGCAGTACTTC
V: TRBV27
length: 13
size: NA
J: TRBJ2-7
D: NA

CDR3: CASSLEGQGNEKLFF
DNA: TGTGCCAGCAGCTTAGAGGGACAGGGGAACGAAAAACTGTTTTTT
V: TRBV7-9
length: 15
size: few
J: TRBJ1-4
D: TRBD1